This is a list of T cell receptor beta chains from one sample in a study of shared T cell receptors in the human thymus. Some clones are missing from TCRdb's copy, which holds only in-frame ones; the method was immunoSEQ multiplex PCR. The sample holds 650,000 to 950,000 clones; 70% to 90% are singletons and the top ten take around 0.01%. The sample also formed part of further work on human thymus T cells.

Specimen: thymocytes. The receptors here all came from a girl younger than two with a congenital heart defect. The CDR3 runs from the conserved cysteine through the conserved F or W. The D gene is left open where the match is weak. Clone size is stated in some rows and not others, as once, few, many or a class when expanded.

clone size	V gene	J gene	D gene	CDR3 protein	CDR3 DNA
-	TRBV7-6	TRBJ2-3	TRBD2	CASTGTSGGAGTDTQYF	TGTGCCAGCACCGGGACTAGCGGGGGGGCCGGGACAGATACGCAGTATTTT
-	TRBV7-9	TRBJ1-6	-	CASSKRPRGPLHF	TGTGCCAGCAGCAAAAGGCCGCGGGGGCCCCTCCACTTT
-	TRBV14	TRBJ2-1	TRBD2	CASSQGLGGKRNEQFF	TGTGCCAGCAGCCAAGGTCTCGGGGGGAAACGCAATGAGCAGTTCTTC
-	TRBV7-9	TRBJ1-5	-	CASSHPRGVPGNQPQHF	TGTGCCAGCAGCCACCCCAGGGGTGTGCCGGGCAATCAGCCCCAGCATTTT
-	TRBV19	TRBJ1-2	-	CASSWPRENYGYTF	TGTGCCAGTAGTTGGCCCAGGGAAAACTATGGCTACACCTTC
-	TRBV27	TRBJ2-3	-	CASSPRRVSHQGTADTQYF	TGTGCCAGCAGTCCACGCAGGGTTTCTCATCAGGGGACGGCAGATACGCAGTATTTT
-	TRBV6-5	TRBJ2-5	-	CASSSSRAQYF	TGTGCCAGCAGTTCTTCCCGGGCCCAGTACTTC
-	TRBV2	TRBJ2-1	TRBD1	CASSGTLYRGDEQFF	TGTGCCAGCAGTGGGACCCTCTACAGGGGGGATGAGCAGTTCTTC
-	TRBV5-1	TRBJ1-1	-	CASSWLGGTEAFF	TGCGCCAGCAGCTGGCTAGGGGGCACTGAAGCTTTCTTT
-	TRBV9	TRBJ2-1	TRBD2	CASSVIGRGAPNEQFF	TGTGCCAGCAGCGTAATAGGGCGGGGGGCCCCCAATGAGCAGTTCTTC
-	TRBV7-9	TRBJ1-2	TRBD1	CASSLTTGSPYGYTF	TGTGCCAGCAGCTTAACGACAGGGAGTCCGTATGGCTACACCTTC
few	TRBV25-1	TRBJ1-1	-	CASSEGPRREGAAFF	TGTGCCAGCAGTGAAGGTCCGAGGCGGGAAGGGGCAGCTTTCTTT
-	TRBV14	TRBJ2-1	-	CASSQDPGALGGLRSYNEQFF	TGTGCCAGCAGCCAAGATCCAGGCGCATTGGGGGGTCTTCGCTCCTACAATGAGCAGTTCTTC
-	TRBV4-1	TRBJ2-4	TRBD2	CASSQAPSGGGLAKNIQYF	TGCGCCAGCAGCCAAGCTCCCTCCGGCGGGGGGCTAGCCAAAAACATTCAGTACTTC
-	TRBV7-9	TRBJ1-2	TRBD1	CASSLIYQGAGYTF	TGTGCCAGCAGTCTTATATATCAGGGGGCTGGCTACACCTTC
-	TRBV5-1	TRBJ2-4	-	CASSFGAGAGENIQYF	TGCGCCAGCAGCTTTGGGGCGGGGGCAGGGGAAAACATTCAGTACTTC
-	TRBV4-1	TRBJ1-6	-	CASSQDRGRHRGSPLHF	TGCGCCAGCAGCCAAGATAGAGGAAGGCATCGCGGATCACCCCTCCACTTT
-	TRBV28	TRBJ1-2	TRBD1	CASSLWDRGPYNYGYTF	TGTGCCAGCAGTTTATGGGACAGGGGGCCATACAACTATGGCTACACCTTC
-	TRBV9	TRBJ1-2	-	CASSVDHNDKGLRVDGYTF	TGTGCCAGCAGCGTCGATCATAACGACAAGGGACTCCGCGTGGATGGCTACACCTTC
-	TRBV19	TRBJ1-5	TRBD1	CASSMGQPNQPQHF	TGTGCCAGTAGTATGGGACAGCCCAATCAGCCCCAGCATTTT
-	TRBV6-1	TRBJ1-3	-	CASRARTDRAF	TGTGCCAGCAGAGCTCGGACAGACCGAGCTTTT
-	TRBV6-6	TRBJ1-4	-	CASSYPPAEDEKLFF	TGTGCCAGCAGTTACCCCCCAGCGGAAGATGAAAAACTGTTTTTT
few	TRBV6-5	TRBJ1-1	-	CASSYSVNTEAFF	TGTGCCAGCAGTTATTCAGTGAACACTGAAGCTTTCTTT
-	TRBV21-1	TRBJ1-1	-	CASSTPWQGPEPNTEAFF	TGTGCCAGCAGCACCCCATGGCAGGGGCCTGAGCCGAACACTGAAGCTTTCTTT
-	TRBV30	TRBJ1-2	TRBD1	CAWKPIRDTGGRQNGYTF	TGTGCCTGGAAGCCCATAAGAGATACAGGGGGCAGGCAAAATGGCTACACCTTC
-	TRBV6-5	TRBJ1-2	TRBD1	CASSYWTGEGYTF	TGTGCCAGCAGTTATTGGACAGGGGAAGGCTACACCTTC
-	TRBV10-3	TRBJ2-7	TRBD1	CAISRQGSSYEQYF	TGTGCCATCAGTAGACAGGGGAGCTCCTACGAGCAGTACTTC
-	TRBV7-2	TRBJ1-1	-	CASSLGLVLNTEAFF	TGTGCCAGCAGCTTAGGGCTTGTCTTGAACACTGAAGCTTTCTTT
few	TRBV28	TRBJ1-3	-	CASSPLSGSSGNTIYF	TGTGCCAGCAGTCCCCTTAGTGGTAGCTCTGGAAACACCATATATTTT
-	TRBV5-4	TRBJ2-7	-	CASKSSGSYEQYF	TGTGCCAGCAAATCCTCGGGCTCCTACGAGCAGTACTTC
-	TRBV6-1	TRBJ1-3	-	CASSEGSGVYTIYF	TGTGCCAGCAGTGAAGGTTCAGGGGTATACACCATATATTTT
-	TRBV2	TRBJ2-5	TRBD2	CASRAGQETQYF	TGTGCCAGCAGAGCGGGGCAAGAGACCCAGTACTTC
once	TRBV5-1	TRBJ2-3	TRBD2	CASSLEGLAGDTDTQYF	TGCGCCAGCAGCTTGGAGGGACTAGCGGGGGACACAGATACGCAGTATTTT
-	TRBV6-1	TRBJ2-7	-	CARNRQRLCPEQYF	TGTGCCAGAAATAGACAGAGACTTTGCCCCGAGCAGTACTTC
-	TRBV28	TRBJ1-6	-	CASSETVVRNSPLHF	TGTGCCAGCAGCGAGACAGTGGTACGAAATTCACCCCTCCACTTT